These 7 T cell receptor beta chains were all obtained from the same sample, sequenced in a study of tumor and adjacent non-tumor tissue in lung cancer. A modified ARM-PCR protocol with three rounds of nested PCR amplified TCRbeta. A single record per CDR3 protein comes from TCRdb applying MiXCR to the multiplex PCR reads. This sample has 40,000 or so distinct CDR3 sequences, with 60% found just once. No cell sorting was done before RNA was extracted from the tissue. Distant lung tissue was collected more than 3 cm away from the tumor edge. Sequencing input: distant non-tumor lung tissue. The receptors come from a man in his fifties with non-small cell lung cancer.

This clonotype was counted a few times. The chain links TRBV4-1 to TRBJ1-6; D perhaps matches TRBD1 (5 bases). The CDR3 runs to 15 residues. Trimming removed 5 bases from V and 8 bases from J, with 16 bases in between. The germline V gene has CDR1 MGHRA and CDR2 YSYEKL. In DNA form, the CDR3 reads TGCGCCAGCAGCTTAGGGGCGGTAATACATTCACCCCTCCACTTT. This encodes CASSLGAVIHSPLHF.

The V and J genes are TRBV29-1 and TRBJ1-2; D might be TRBD1 (6 bases). In germline, CDR1 is SQVTM, CDR2 ANQGSEA. CDR3 size: 11 residues. Here the CDR3 DNA reads TGCACCGTGGGGGCTAGAAATGGCTACACCTTC. It encodes CTVGARNGYTF.

This clonotype was detected only a few times. The CDR3 end shows no conserved phenylalanine or tryptophan, and so a read error is likely. This chain joins TRBV5-1 and TRBJ1-2; the D is unclear. CDR1 and CDR2 from the germline V gene are SGHRS and YFSETQ. The CDR3 totals 14 residues. For the CDR3, the DNA is TGCACCAGCAGCTTGGAGGGAGCGGTCTATGGCTACACCCTC. Amino acid sequence: CTSSLEGAVYGYTL.

This clonotype was observed many times. The chain carries TRBV6-6 and TRBJ1-2; tentatively, D is TRBD1 (5 bases). Germline CDR1 reads MNHNY; CDR2 reads SVGAGI (reference sequence). The V gene lost 1 base and the J gene lost 2 bases, with 11 bases spanning the gap. This CDR3 spans 15 amino acids. In DNA, the CDR3 is TGTGCCAGCAGTTACTTTGGAGGGGCGAACTATGGCTACACCTTC. Translated, it gives CASSYFGGANYGYTF.

For this clonotype: A single base separates this from a much larger clone, so it may be a read error. This rearrangement joins TRBV29-1 to TRBJ2-5; no firm D call. V gave up 6 bases and J gave up 2 bases, with 19 bases separating them. CDR1 and CDR2 (germline): SQVTM, ANQGSEA. The CDR3 spans 15 residues. Here the CDR3 reads CSVLGVDFGQETQYF. The CDR3 region has the DNA TGCAGCGTCCTTGGGGTGGATTTCGGGCAAGAGACCCAGTACTTC. The full variable domain, its missing parts supplied by reference TRBV29-1 and TRBJ2-5, is SAVISQKPSRDICQRGTSLTIQCQVDSQVTMMFWYRQQPGQSLTLIATANQGSEATYESGFVIDKFPISRPNLTFSTLTVSNMSPEDSSIYLCSVLGVDFGQETQYFGPGTRLLVL.

On this clonotype: A much larger clone lies a single base off, so this may be a read error. The chain has TRBV29-1 and TRBJ2-7; 7 bases map to TRBD1. The V and J ends lost 0 bases and 6 bases, in that order; junction bases with no gene match: 11. The CDR3 length is 15 residues. Looked up from germline, CDR1 is SQVTM and CDR2 is ANQGSEA. CDR3: CSVEEARGKDGEQYF. The CDR3, as DNA: TGCAGCGTTGAAGAAGCCAGGGGGAAAGACGGCGAGCAGTACTTC.

This rearrangement joins TRBV24-1 to TRBJ1-6; D is possibly TRBD1 (6 bases). This CDR3 spans 16 amino acids. Deletions cut 10 bases from V and 2 bases from J, with 17 bases between. CDR1 and CDR2 (germline): KGHDR, SFDVKD. The CDR3 nucleotides are TGTGCCACAAATGCCGCGGGGGCTCCCTATAATTCACCCCTCCACTTT. This encodes CATNAAGAPYNSPLHF.